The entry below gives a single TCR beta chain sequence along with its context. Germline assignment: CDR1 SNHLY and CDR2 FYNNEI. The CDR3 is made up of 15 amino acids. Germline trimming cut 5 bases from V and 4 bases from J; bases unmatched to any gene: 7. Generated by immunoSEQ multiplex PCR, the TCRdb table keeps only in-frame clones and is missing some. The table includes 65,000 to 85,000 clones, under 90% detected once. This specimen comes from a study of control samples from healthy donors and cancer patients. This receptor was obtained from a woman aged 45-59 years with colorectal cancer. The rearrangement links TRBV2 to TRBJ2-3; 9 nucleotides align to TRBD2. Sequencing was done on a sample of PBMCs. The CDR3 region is CASSSGTSISDTQYF. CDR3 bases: TGTGCCAGCAGTTCCGGGACTAGCATCTCAGATACGCAGTATTTT. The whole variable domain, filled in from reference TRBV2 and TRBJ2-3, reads EPEVTQTPSHQVTQMGQEVILRCVPISNHLYFYWYRQILGQKVEFLVSFYNNEISEKSEIFDDQFSVERPDGSNFTLKIRSTKLEDSAMYFCASSSGTSISDTQYFGPGTRLTVL.